Listed below are T cell receptor beta chains from one sample, sequenced in a study of OX40 agonist ivuxolimab in advanced cancers. Data came from immunoSEQ multiplex PCR; TCRdb stores just in-frame clones and leaves some out. In the table there are approximately 87,000 clones, over 75% of which are singletons. The source material was CD4+ or CD8+ T cells sorted from blood, sampled in a trial of the OX40 agonist ivuxolimab. The receptors here all came from an adult with an advanced solid tumor such as melanoma, head and neck, liver or kidney cancer. Both conserved end residues are part of each CDR3. A D gene is named only where the DNA matches it firmly. The size field is filled for only some rows; it gives once, few, many or a size class.

clone_size	d_call	v_call	j_call	cdr3_nt	cdr3_aa
.	.	TRBV5-1	TRBJ1-2	TGCGCCAGCAGCTTGGGGCTGGATGGGGGCTACACCTTC	CASSLGLDGGYTF
.	TRBD2	TRBV7-2	TRBJ2-3	TGTGCCAGCAGCGGACTAGCGGGAGGTTCAGATACGCAGTATTTT	CASSGLAGGSDTQYF
.	.	TRBV28	TRBJ2-2	TGTGCCAGCGCGACGTTCACCGGGGAGCTGTTTTTT	CASATFTGELFF
.	.	TRBV6-5	TRBJ1-5	TGTGCCAGCAGGAGGGATAGCAATCAGCCCCAGCATTTT	CASRRDSNQPQHF
once	TRBD1	TRBV7-3	TRBJ2-7	TGTGCCAGCAGCCTCGGGACAGTCCTACAAGAGCAGTACTTC	CASSLGTVLQEQYF
.	TRBD1	TRBV2	TRBJ1-2	TGTGCCAGCAGTGAAACAGGGGGGGGAGGTGGCTACACCTTC	CASSETGGGGGYTF
.	TRBD2	TRBV9	TRBJ2-1	TGTGCCAGCAGCGCGAGGACTAGCGGGAATGATGAGCAGTTCTTC	CASSARTSGNDEQFF
once	TRBD2	TRBV18	TRBJ2-7	TGTGCCAGCTCAGTAGCGGGAGGGCCCTACGAGCAGTACTTC	CASSVAGGPYEQYF
.	TRBD2	TRBV11-2	TRBJ2-5	TGTGCCAGCAGCCTAAGGGCAATTAGCGGGAGTTGGGAGACCCAGTACTTC	CASSLRAISGSWETQYF
.	.	TRBV19	TRBJ1-6	TGTGCCAGCCAACCCGGGACGCTCTATAATTCACCCCTCCACTTT	CASQPGTLYNSPLHF
.	TRBD1	TRBV7-8	TRBJ1-1	TGTGCCAGCAGCTTAGCCGGGACAGGGCACACTGAAGCTTTCTTT	CASSLAGTGHTEAFF
.	.	TRBV2	TRBJ2-1	TGTGCCAGCAGTCAGGGCCCCAGCTCCTACAATGAGCAGTTCTTC	CASSQGPSSYNEQFF
once	.	TRBV19	TRBJ2-7	TGTGCCAGTAGTCCGATGGGCGCGTCCCACGAGCAGTACTTC	CASSPMGASHEQYF
.	TRBD1	TRBV6-5	TRBJ2-7	TGTGCCAGCAGCTACGGGACAGGGGGCACCTACGAGCAGTACTTC	CASSYGTGGTYEQYF
.	.	TRBV4-1	TRBJ1-5	TGCGCCAGCAGCCAAGTGTCAGGGGAAAATCAGCCCCAGCATTTT	CASSQVSGENQPQHF
.	.	TRBV6-6	TRBJ1-2	TGTGCCAGCAGTTACCCATCCGATCCCGGGAACTATGGCTACACCTTC	CASSYPSDPGNYGYTF
.	TRBD2	TRBV30	TRBJ2-7	TGTGCCTGGAGAGAACCCCTGAGGACTAGCGGGAGGTACGAGCAGTACTTC	CAWREPLRTSGRYEQYF
.	.	TRBV2	TRBJ2-3	TGTGCCAGCCGATTTAGGAACCTCGGGGATACGCAGTATTTT	CASRFRNLGDTQYF
.	.	TRBV10-1	TRBJ2-1	TGCGCCAGCGGATCCTCATGGGAGCAGTTCTTC	CASGSSWEQFF
.	.	TRBV7-3	TRBJ2-2	TGTGCCAGCAGCTTAACCAGGGATGACACCGGGGAGCTGTTTTTT	CASSLTRDDTGELFF
.	.	TRBV18	TRBJ2-3	TGTGCCAGCTCACGCACCGTACCTAGTGCGGATACGCAGTATTTT	CASSRTVPSADTQYF
.	.	TRBV6-5	TRBJ1-2	TGTGCCAGCCGAGAAGCTAGCTATGGCTACACCTTC	CASREASYGYTF